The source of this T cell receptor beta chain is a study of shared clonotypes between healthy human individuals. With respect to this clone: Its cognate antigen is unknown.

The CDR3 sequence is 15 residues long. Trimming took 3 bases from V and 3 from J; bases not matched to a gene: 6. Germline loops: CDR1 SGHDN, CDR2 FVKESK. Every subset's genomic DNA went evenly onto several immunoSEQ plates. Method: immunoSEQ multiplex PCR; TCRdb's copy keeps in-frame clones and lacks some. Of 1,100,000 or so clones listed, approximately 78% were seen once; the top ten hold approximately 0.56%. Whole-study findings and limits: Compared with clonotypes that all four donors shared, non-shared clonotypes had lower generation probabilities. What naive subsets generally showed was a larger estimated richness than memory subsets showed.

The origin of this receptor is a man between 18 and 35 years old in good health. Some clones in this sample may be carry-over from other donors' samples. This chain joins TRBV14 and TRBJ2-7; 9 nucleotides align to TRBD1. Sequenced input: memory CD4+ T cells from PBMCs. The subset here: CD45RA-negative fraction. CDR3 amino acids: CASSQSGQGFYEQYF. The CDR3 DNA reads TGTGCCAGCAGCCAGTCGGGACAGGGCTTCTACGAGCAGTACTTC. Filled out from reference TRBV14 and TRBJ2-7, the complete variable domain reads EAGVTQFPSHSVIEKGQTVTLRCDPISGHDNLYWYRRVMGKEIKFLLHFVKESKQDESGMPNNRFLAERTGGTYSTLKVQPAELEDSGVYFCASSQSGQGFYEQYFGPGTRLTVT.